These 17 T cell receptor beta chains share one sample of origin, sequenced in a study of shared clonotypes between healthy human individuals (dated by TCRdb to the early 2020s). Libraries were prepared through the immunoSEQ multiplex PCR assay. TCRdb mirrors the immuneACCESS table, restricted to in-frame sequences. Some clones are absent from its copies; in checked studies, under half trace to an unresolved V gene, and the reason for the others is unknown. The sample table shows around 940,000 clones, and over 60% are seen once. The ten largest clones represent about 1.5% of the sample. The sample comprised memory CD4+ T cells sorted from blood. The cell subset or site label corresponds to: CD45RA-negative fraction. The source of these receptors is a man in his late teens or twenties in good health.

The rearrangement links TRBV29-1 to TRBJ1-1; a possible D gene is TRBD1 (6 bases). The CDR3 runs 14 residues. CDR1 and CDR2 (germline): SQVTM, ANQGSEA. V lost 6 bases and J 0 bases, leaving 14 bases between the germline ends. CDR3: CSVLVQGMNTEAFF. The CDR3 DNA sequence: TGCAGCGTCCTAGTTCAGGGGATGAACACTGAAGCTTTCTTT.

CDR3 bases: TGCGCCAGCAGCTTGGGGGCAGGGCTCAATGAAAAACTGTTTTTT. Residues: CASSLGAGLNEKLFF. The chain has TRBV5-1 and TRBJ1-4; D might be TRBD1 (5 bases). Trimming shortened V by 0 bases and J by 5 bases, and 11 bases separated the two germline ends. Germline V gene lookup returns CDR1 SGHRS and CDR2 YFSETQ. The CDR3 is 15 residues long.

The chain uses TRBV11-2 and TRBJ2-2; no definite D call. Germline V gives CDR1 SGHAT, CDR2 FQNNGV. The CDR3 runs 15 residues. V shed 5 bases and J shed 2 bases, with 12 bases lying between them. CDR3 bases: TGTGCCAGCAGCCTCAGGATACAAAACACCGGGGAGCTGTTTTTT. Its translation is CASSLRIQNTGELFF.

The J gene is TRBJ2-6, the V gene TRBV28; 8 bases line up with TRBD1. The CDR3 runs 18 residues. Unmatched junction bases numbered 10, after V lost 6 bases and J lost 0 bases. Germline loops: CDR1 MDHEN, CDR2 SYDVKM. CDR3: CASSPWTGQGSGANVLTF. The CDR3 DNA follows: TGTGCCAGCAGCCCGTGGACCGGACAGGGCTCTGGGGCCAACGTCCTGACTTTC. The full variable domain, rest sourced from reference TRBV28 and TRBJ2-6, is DVKVTQSSRYLVKRTGEKVFLECVQDMDHENMFWYRQDPGLGLRLIYFSYDVKMKEKGDIPEGYSVSREKKERFSLILESASTNQTSMYLCASSPWTGQGSGANVLTFGAGSRLTVL.

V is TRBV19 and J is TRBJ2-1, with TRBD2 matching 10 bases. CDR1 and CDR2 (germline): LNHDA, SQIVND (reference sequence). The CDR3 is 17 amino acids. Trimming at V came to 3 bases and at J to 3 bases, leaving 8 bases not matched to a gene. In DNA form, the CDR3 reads TGTGCCAGTAGTATGGCCAGCGGGAGGGGAAGCTACAATGAGCAGTTCTTC. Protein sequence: CASSMASGRGSYNEQFF.

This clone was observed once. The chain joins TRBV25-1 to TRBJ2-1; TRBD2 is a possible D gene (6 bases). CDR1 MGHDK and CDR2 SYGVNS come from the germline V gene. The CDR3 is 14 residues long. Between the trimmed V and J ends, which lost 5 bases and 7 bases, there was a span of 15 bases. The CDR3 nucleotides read TGTGCCAGCAGTCTTTCCGGGAGCCGGAATGAGCAGTTCTTC. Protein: CASSLSGSRNEQFF.

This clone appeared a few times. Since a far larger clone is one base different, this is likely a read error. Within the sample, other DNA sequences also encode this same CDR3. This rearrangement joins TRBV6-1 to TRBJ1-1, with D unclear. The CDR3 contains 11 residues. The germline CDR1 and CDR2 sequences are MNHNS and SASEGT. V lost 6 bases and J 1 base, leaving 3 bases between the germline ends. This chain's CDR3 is CASRENTEAFF. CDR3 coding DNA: TGTGCCAGCAGAGAGAACACTGAAGCTTTCTTT.

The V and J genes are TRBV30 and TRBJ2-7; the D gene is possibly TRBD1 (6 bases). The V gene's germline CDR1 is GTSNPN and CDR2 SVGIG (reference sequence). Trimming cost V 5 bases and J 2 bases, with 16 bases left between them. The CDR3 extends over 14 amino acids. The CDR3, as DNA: TGTGCCTGGGGCCCAGGGGCTAGGACCTACGAGCAGTACTTC. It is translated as CAWGPGARTYEQYF. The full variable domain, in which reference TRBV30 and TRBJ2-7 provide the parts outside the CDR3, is SQTIHQWPATLVQPVGSPLSLECTVEGTSNPNLYWYRQAAGRGLQLLFYSVGIGQISSEVPQNLSASRPQDRQFILSSKKLLLSDSGFYLCAWGPGARTYEQYFGPGTRLTVT.

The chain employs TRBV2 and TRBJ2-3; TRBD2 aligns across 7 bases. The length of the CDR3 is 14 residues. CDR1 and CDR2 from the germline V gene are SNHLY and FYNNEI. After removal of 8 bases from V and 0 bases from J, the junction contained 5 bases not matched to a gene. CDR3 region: CASLDSGSTDTQYF. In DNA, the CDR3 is TGTGCCAGCTTGGATAGCGGGAGCACAGATACGCAGTATTTT.

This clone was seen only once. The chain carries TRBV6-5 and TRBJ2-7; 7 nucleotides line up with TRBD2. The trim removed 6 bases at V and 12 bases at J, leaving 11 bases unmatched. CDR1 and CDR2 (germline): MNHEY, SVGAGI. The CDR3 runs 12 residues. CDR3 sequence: CASSNRGGARYF. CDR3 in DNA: TGTGCCAGCAGCAATAGGGGAGGGGCACGGTACTTC.

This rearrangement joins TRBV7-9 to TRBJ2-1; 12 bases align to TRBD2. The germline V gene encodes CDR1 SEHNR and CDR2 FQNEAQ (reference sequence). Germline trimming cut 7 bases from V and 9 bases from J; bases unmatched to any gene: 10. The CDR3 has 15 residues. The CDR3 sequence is CASTEPSGGAGEQFF. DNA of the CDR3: TGTGCCAGCACCGAACCTAGCGGGGGGGCCGGTGAGCAGTTCTTC.

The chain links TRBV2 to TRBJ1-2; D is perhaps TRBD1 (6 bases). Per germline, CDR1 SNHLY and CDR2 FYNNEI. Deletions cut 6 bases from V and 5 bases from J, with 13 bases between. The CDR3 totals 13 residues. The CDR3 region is CASRDQGFYGYTF. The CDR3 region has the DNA TGTGCCAGCAGAGATCAGGGGTTTTATGGCTACACCTTC.

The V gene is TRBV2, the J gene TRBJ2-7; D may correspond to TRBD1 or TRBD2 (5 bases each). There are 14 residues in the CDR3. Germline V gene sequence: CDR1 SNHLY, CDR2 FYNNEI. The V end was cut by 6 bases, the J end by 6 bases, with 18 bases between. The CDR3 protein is CASRLSTGLGEQYF. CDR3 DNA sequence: TGTGCCAGCAGATTGTCCACGGGGCTTGGCGAGCAGTACTTC.

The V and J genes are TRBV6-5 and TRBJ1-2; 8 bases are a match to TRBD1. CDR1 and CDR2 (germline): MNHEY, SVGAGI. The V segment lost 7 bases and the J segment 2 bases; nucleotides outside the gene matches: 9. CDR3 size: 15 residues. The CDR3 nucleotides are TGTGCCAGCAATCCCAACCGGGACAGGAACTATGGCTACACCTTC. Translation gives CASNPNRDRNYGYTF.

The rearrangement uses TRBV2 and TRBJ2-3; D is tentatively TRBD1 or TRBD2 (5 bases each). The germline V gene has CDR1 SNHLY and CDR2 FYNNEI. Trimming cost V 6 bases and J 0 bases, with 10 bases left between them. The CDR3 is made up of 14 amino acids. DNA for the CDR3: TGTGCCAGCAGCGGGACCGTAAGCACAGATACGCAGTATTTT. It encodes CASSGTVSTDTQYF.

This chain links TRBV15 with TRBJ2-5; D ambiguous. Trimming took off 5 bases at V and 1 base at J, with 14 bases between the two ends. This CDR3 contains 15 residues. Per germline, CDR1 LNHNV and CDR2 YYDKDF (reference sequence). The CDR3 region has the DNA TGTGCCACCAGCCTTCAGTTTGGCCCCCAAGAGACCCAGTACTTC. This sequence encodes CATSLQFGPQETQYF. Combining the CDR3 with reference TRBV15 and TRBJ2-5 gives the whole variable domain DAMVIQNPRYQVTQFGKPVTLSCSQTLNHNVMYWYQQKSSQAPKLLFHYYDKDFNNEADTPDNFQSRRPNTSFCFLDIRSPGLGDTAMYLCATSLQFGPQETQYFGPGTRLLVL.

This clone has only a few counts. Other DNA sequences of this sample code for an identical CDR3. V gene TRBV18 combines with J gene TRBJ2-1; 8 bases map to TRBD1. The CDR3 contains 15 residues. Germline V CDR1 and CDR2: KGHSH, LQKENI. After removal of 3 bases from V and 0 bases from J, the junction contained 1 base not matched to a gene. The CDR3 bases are TGTGCCAGCTCACCCGGACAGGGCTCCTACAATGAGCAGTTCTTC. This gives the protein CASSPGQGSYNEQFF. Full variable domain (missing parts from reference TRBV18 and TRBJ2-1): NAGVMQNPRHLVRRRGQEARLRCSPMKGHSHVYWYRQLPEEGLKFMVYLQKENIIDESGMPKERFSAEFPKEGPSILRIQQVVRGDSAAYFCASSPGQGSYNEQFFGPGTRLTVL.